This record looks at one TCR beta chain sequence and its context. This record comes from a study of T cell changes during pregnancy in multiple sclerosis. The data were produced by immunoSEQ multiplex PCR, yet TCRdb's version contains in-frame clones alone and is incomplete. The sample lists tens of thousands of clones; around 90% were seen once. There are 14 residues in the CDR3. The germline gives CDR1 SGHRS, CDR2 YFSETQ. J gave up 7 bases and V 0 bases, and 4 bases lay outside the gene matches. The chain employs TRBV5-1 and TRBJ1-2; TRBD1 matches at 9 bases. This TCR was recovered from a female donor with multiple sclerosis, enrolled in a pregnancy study. This specimen consisted of peripheral blood, obtained before pregnancy. CDR3 nucleotides: TGCGCCAGCAGCTTGGACGAGACAGGGGGTGGCTACACCTTC. It yields the protein CASSLDETGGGYTF. Using reference TRBV5-1 and TRBJ1-2 for the parts outside the CDR3, the full variable domain is KAGVTQTPRYLIKTRGQQVTLSCSPISGHRSVSWYQQTPGQGLQFLFEYFSETQRNKGNFPGRFSGRQFSNSRSEMNVSTLELGDSALYLCASSLDETGGGYTFGSGTRLTVV.